The 20 T cell receptor beta chains below all came from one sample that was sequenced in a study of a mutant IDH1 vaccine in newly diagnosed glioma. Some clones are missing from TCRdb's copy, which holds only in-frame ones; the method was immunoSEQ multiplex PCR. This sample carries 35,000 to 55,000 clones, roughly 83% of them seen once, and the ten largest clones take less than 3%. These TCRs' antigens remain unknown. Specified time point: week 23, last vaccination. Each dose of the vaccine consisted of 300 ug of mutant IDH1 20-mer peptide, with topical imiquimod. Here the sequenced sample was PBMCs, taken from a glioma patient whose treatment included an IDH1 peptide vaccine. These receptors originate from a woman under 30 with glioma. Some clones in this sample may be carry-over from other donors' samples.

This chain uses TRBV27 with TRBJ1-2; 8 nucleotides align to TRBD1. Trimming took 6 bases from V and 4 from J; bases not matched to a gene: 7. CDR3 length: 14 residues. Germline V gene data show CDR1 as MNHEY and CDR2 as SMNVEV (reference sequence). The CDR3 region is CASRAGGFVYGYTF. The CDR3 nucleotides read TGTGCCAGCAGGGCAGGGGGCTTTGTCTATGGCTACACCTTC.

The chain is built from TRBV5-4 and TRBJ2-7; D is perhaps TRBD2 (6 bases). V was pared by 2 bases and J by 6 bases, with 12 bases between. The CDR3 is 13 amino acids. In germline, CDR1 is SGHNT, CDR2 YYREEE (reference sequence). CDR3 in DNA: TGTGCCAGCAGCTTTGGTTCCGGGAGCGAGCAGTACTTC. Protein product: CASSFGSGSEQYF.

The chain carries TRBV6-1 and TRBJ2-2, with 7 bases fitting TRBD1. The CDR3 extends over 15 amino acids. The V segment lost 6 bases and the J segment 0 bases; nucleotides outside the gene matches: 4. Per the germline V gene, CDR1 is MNHNS and CDR2 is SASEGT. This chain's CDR3 is CASRPDRANTGELFF. The CDR3 DNA reads TGTGCCAGCAGGCCCGACAGGGCGAACACCGGGGAGCTGTTTTTT.

The chain joins TRBV6-5 to TRBJ1-1, with 7 bases aligning to TRBD1. This CDR3 is 15 amino acids long. The J segment lost 4 bases and the V segment lost 2 bases, leaving 7 bases of the junction unmatched. Germline V gene sequence: CDR1 MNHEY, CDR2 SVGAGI. DNA for the CDR3: TGTGCCAGCAGTTACACAGGGGTCGGAGGCACTGAAGCTTTCTTT. Translated: CASSYTGVGGTEAFF.

This clone is labeled medium-sized. J is TRBJ1-5 and V is TRBV7-9; D gene ambiguous. This CDR3 comprises 12 residues. Germline-derived CDR1 and CDR2 are SEHNR and FQNEAQ (reference sequence). V lost 2 bases to trimming and J lost 3 bases, with 2 bases between them. CDR3: CASSLINQPQHF. CDR3 nucleotides: TGTGCCAGCAGCTTAATCAATCAGCCCCAGCATTTT.

The chain joins TRBV14 to TRBJ1-1, with 8 bases aligning to TRBD1. This CDR3 is built from 15 residues. The trim removed 0 bases at V and 3 bases at J, leaving 3 bases unmatched. Germline V lookup: CDR1 SGHDN, CDR2 FVKESK. The DNA of the CDR3 is TGTGCCAGCAGCCAAGATGGACAGGGATACACTGAAGCTTTCTTT. Translated, it gives CASSQDGQGYTEAFF.

The V call is TRBV5-8, the J call TRBJ2-5; TRBD2 is a possible D gene (5 bases). From germline, CDR1 is SGHTS and CDR2 YDEGEE. The CDR3 runs to 13 residues. The V end lost 4 bases, the J end lost 10 bases, and 17 bases lay between the germline ends. The CDR3: CASSTKRVGGQYF. The CDR3 DNA reads as TGTGCCAGCAGCACCAAAAGGGTCGGAGGCCAGTACTTC.

The chain recombines TRBV19 with TRBJ1-1, with a possible D match to TRBD1 (5 bases). Germline V gene sequence: CDR1 LNHDA, CDR2 SQIVND (reference sequence). The CDR3 loop spans 15 amino acids. V lost 4 bases, J lost 3 bases, and 15 bases lay in between. This CDR3 is CASSNRAQGDTEAFF. The CDR3 nucleotides are TGTGCCAGTAGTAATAGGGCCCAAGGGGACACTGAAGCTTTCTTT.

The chain has TRBV29-1 and TRBJ2-2; D call uncertain. V was cut by 8 bases and J by 6 bases, with 10 bases left in between. The CDR3 extends over 11 amino acids. CDR1 is SQVTM and CDR2 is ANQGSEA in the germline V gene. The CDR3 reads CSFLSSGELFF. For the CDR3, the DNA is TGCAGCTTTTTGTCGTCCGGGGAGCTGTTTTTT.

This chain links TRBV5-8 with TRBJ2-6; 11 bases match TRBD1. The CDR3 spans 16 residues. CDR1 and CDR2 (germline): SGHTS, YDEGEE. V lost 4 bases and J lost 10; bases outside the gene matches: 10. As DNA, the CDR3 is TGTGCCAGCAGCGTCCCGGGACAGGGGGGCCCTAACGTCCTGACTTTC. Amino acid sequence: CASSVPGQGGPNVLTF. Complete variable domain (other parts from reference TRBV5-8 and TRBJ2-6): EAGVTQSPTHLIKTRGQQATLRCSPISGHTSVYWYQQALGLGLQFLLWYDEGEERNRGNFPPRFSGRQFPNYSSELNVNALELEDSALYLCASSVPGQGGPNVLTFGAGSRLTVL.

The chain couples TRBV4-1 to TRBJ1-2, with D tentatively TRBD1 (5 bases). CDR1 is MGHRA, CDR2 YSYEKL, per germline. The CDR3 consists of 13 residues. Trimming cost V 4 bases and J 8 bases, with 14 bases left between them. The CDR3 is CASSPHQGGGYTF. CDR3 sequence (DNA): TGCGCCAGCAGCCCCCACCAGGGAGGAGGCTACACCTTC.

V gene TRBV30 combines with J gene TRBJ2-7, with D unresolved. Per the germline V gene, CDR1 is GTSNPN and CDR2 is SVGIG (reference sequence). Between the trimmed V and J ends, which lost 2 bases and 2 bases, there was a span of 7 bases. The CDR3 is made up of 12 amino acids. CDR3 sequence (DNA): TGTGCCTGGAGTACGGGTGCCTACGAGCAGTACTTC. Translated: CAWSTGAYEQYF.

This rearrangement joins TRBV9 to TRBJ2-1; 9 bases are a match to TRBD1. Looked up from germline, CDR1 is SGDLS and CDR2 is YYNGEE. J was trimmed by 5 bases and V by 3 bases; bases with no gene match: 6. This CDR3 is 15 amino acids long. The CDR3 loop reads CASSERTGADNEQFF. The CDR3 region has the DNA TGTGCCAGCAGCGAACGGACAGGGGCAGACAATGAGCAGTTCTTC.

The gene calls are TRBV5-1 and TRBJ2-7; TRBD1 aligns across 9 bases. The CDR3 runs to 17 residues. V lost 3 bases and J lost 2; bases outside the gene matches: 12. CDR1 is SGHRS and CDR2 is YFSETQ in the germline V gene. CDR3 sequence (DNA): TGCGCCAGCAGCTGGGCACCCGGGACAGGGTCCGCCTACGAGCAGTACTTC. Encoded protein: CASSWAPGTGSAYEQYF.

V and J are TRBV6-6 and TRBJ1-2; 7 nucleotides agree with TRBD1. The CDR3 is 14 amino acids. With V trimmed by 7 bases and J by 7 bases, 12 bases remained unmatched. Germline V gene lookup returns CDR1 MNHNY and CDR2 SVGAGI (reference sequence). The CDR3 nucleotides are TGTGCCAGCACTAGACAGGGTCGATCCAGTGGCTACACCTTC. Translating it yields CASTRQGRSSGYTF.

The sample holds one count of this clone. The V and J genes are TRBV7-2 and TRBJ2-3; either TRBD1 or TRBD2 may supply D (5 bases each). Per germline, CDR1 SGHTA and CDR2 FQGNSA. V lost 5 bases and J 5 bases, leaving 11 bases between the germline ends. This CDR3 contains 13 residues. In nucleotides, the CDR3 is TGTGCCAGCAGCCCTCAGAGGGGAGATACGCAGTATTTT. Translated, it gives CASSPQRGDTQYF.

This chain connects TRBV7-2 to TRBJ1-4; 8 bases are a match to TRBD1. The CDR3 runs to 15 residues. V shed 1 base, J shed 8 bases, and the junction held 6 bases outside the gene matches. The germline CDR1 and CDR2 sequences are SGHTA and FQGNSA. CDR3 region: CASSLGTGTQEKLFF. Written as DNA, the CDR3 is TGTGCCAGCAGCTTAGGGACAGGGACACAGGAAAAACTGTTTTTT.

Only a few counts were recorded for this clone. The chain links TRBV10-2 to TRBJ1-5; 7 bases agree with TRBD1. This CDR3 spans 14 amino acids. The trim removed 6 bases at V and 4 bases at J, leaving 6 bases unmatched. Germline V lookup: CDR1 WSHSY, CDR2 SAAADI. This CDR3 reads CASSDRAGNQPQHF. The CDR3, as DNA: TGCGCCAGCAGCGACAGGGCGGGTAATCAGCCCCAGCATTTT.

The chain joins TRBV5-8 to TRBJ2-5; D is unresolved. CDR1 and CDR2 from the germline V gene are SGHTS and YDEGEE. Trimming took off 0 bases at V and 4 bases at J, with 1 base between the two ends. The CDR3 extends over 11 amino acids. CDR3 bases: TGTGCCAGCAGCTTGGCAGAGACCCAGTACTTC. Translating it yields CASSLAETQYF.

This clone appeared a few times. The chain employs TRBV4-1 and TRBJ1-2, with TRBD1 matching over 7 bases. Germline V gives CDR1 MGHRA, CDR2 YSYEKL. The length of the CDR3 is 14 residues. Unmatched junction bases numbered 11, after V lost 8 bases and J lost 5 bases. In nucleotides, the CDR3 is TGCGCCAGCGGAACACCGGGACAGTTTTATGGCTACACCTTC. Its protein is CASGTPGQFYGYTF.